This is a list of T cell receptor beta chains from one sample in a study of shared clonotypes between healthy human individuals. The table came from immunoSEQ multiplex PCR; TCRdb's copy has only in-frame clones and leaves some out. The data show about 1.1 million clones, 60% to 80% seen once. The sample consisted of memory CD4+ T cells from PBMCs. The receptor source for this set is a man between 18 and 29 years old in good health. Some clones in this sample may be carry-over from other donors' samples. CDR3s include the opening cysteine and the closing phenylalanine or tryptophan. A D gene is named only where the DNA matches it firmly. Not every row has a clone size; where given, it reads once, few, many or a size class.

size | J | D | V | DNA | CDR3
. | TRBJ1-1 | . | TRBV10-3 | TGTGCCATCAGTGGGCGGGACAACACTGAAGCTTTCTTT | CAISGRDNTEAFF
. | TRBJ2-1 | . | TRBV29-1 | TGCAGCGTTGAAGTGAGCCGGGCGGGTCGTACCTACAATGAGCAGTTCTTC | CSVEVSRAGRTYNEQFF
once | TRBJ2-1 | TRBD2 | TRBV9 | TGTGCCAGCTCCTGGGCGGGAGTGTCCTACAATGAGCAGTTCTTC | CASSWAGVSYNEQFF
. | TRBJ2-2 | . | TRBV5-4 | TGTGCCAGCAGCTTTGACACCCGGGAGCTGTTTTTT | CASSFDTRELFF
. | TRBJ2-7 | TRBD1 | TRBV4-1 | TGCGCCAGCAGCCAAGATGGCCCACCGGGACAGGGCTACGAGCAGTACTTC | CASSQDGPPGQGYEQYF
. | TRBJ1-1 | TRBD1 | TRBV7-9 | TGTGCCAGCAGCAAAGGGGGCGCATACACTGAAGCTTTCTTT | CASSKGGAYTEAFF
. | TRBJ1-2 | . | TRBV28 | TGTGCCAGCAGACGACCGCAGGGAGCATCCAACTATGGCTACACCTTC | CASRRPQGASNYGYTF
. | TRBJ2-7 | TRBD1 | TRBV4-3 | TGCGCCAGCAGCTCGGGACAGGGAGCTACCTACGAGCAGTACTTC | CASSSGQGATYEQYF
few | TRBJ2-1 | TRBD2 | TRBV5-1 | TGCGCCAGCAGCTTGGGACTAGCGGGAAATGAGCAGTTCTTC | CASSLGLAGNEQFF
. | TRBJ2-3 | TRBD2 | TRBV7-2 | TGTGCCAGCAGAAATGGACTAGCGGGAGCAGATACGCAGTATTTT | CASRNGLAGADTQYF
. | TRBJ2-1 | TRBD2 | TRBV10-3 | TGTGCCATCAGCTCCCTGGGGACTAGCGGTAGCTCCTACAATGAGCAGTTCTTC | CAISSLGTSGSSYNEQFF
. | TRBJ1-3 | . | TRBV4-1 | TGCGCCAGCAGCCAAGGGATCGGAAAAAGGGGTGGAAACACCATATATTTT | CASSQGIGKRGGNTIYF
. | TRBJ1-5 | TRBD1 | TRBV9 | TGTGCCAGCAGCGTAGGGACAGGAGGCCAGCCCCAGCATTTT | CASSVGTGGQPQHF
. | TRBJ1-3 | TRBD1 | TRBV18 | TGTGCCAGCTCGGTGACGGGACAGGGGGCTGGAAACACCATATATTTT | CASSVTGQGAGNTIYF
. | TRBJ1-2 | . | TRBV30 | TGTGCCTGGAGTCCACGGGGCGCGGGCTACACCTTC | CAWSPRGAGYTF
. | TRBJ1-2 | . | TRBV27 | TGTGCCAGCAGCCCCAGTTGGGGGGGTGGCTACACCTTC | CASSPSWGGGYTF
. | TRBJ2-3 | . | TRBV15 | TGTGCCACCAGCGCTTACACAGATACGCAGTATTTT | CATSAYTDTQYF
. | TRBJ2-5 | . | TRBV6-1 | TGTGCCAGCACCGAACCTGGCCGCTTCCAAGAGACCCAGTACTTC | CASTEPGRFQETQYF
. | TRBJ2-7 | TRBD1 | TRBV28 | TGTGCCAGCAGTTTGAATCAGGGGGCCGGGGAGCAGTACTTC | CASSLNQGAGEQYF
. | TRBJ2-3 | . | TRBV25-1 | TGTGCCAGCAGTAGTGGGGCCCGCGCAGATACGCAGTATTTT | CASSSGARADTQYF
. | TRBJ1-2 | TRBD1 | TRBV19 | TGTGCCAGTAGTACACCGGGACAGGGGATTGGCTACACCTTC | CASSTPGQGIGYTF
. | TRBJ2-7 | . | TRBV2 | TGTGCCAGCAGGAGGGGGGAGCGGAGAACCTACGAGCAGTACTTC | CASRRGERRTYEQYF
. | TRBJ2-3 | TRBD2 | TRBV18 | TGTGCCAGCTCACGATCTAGCGGGAGAACAGATACGCAGTATTTT | CASSRSSGRTDTQYF
. | TRBJ2-2 | . | TRBV15 | TGTGCCACCAGCAGAGATCGGGACCCTCGCTCCGGGGAGCTGTTTTTT | CATSRDRDPRSGELFF
. | TRBJ2-7 | TRBD2 | TRBV18 | TGTGCCAGCTCAGGGGGGGGTCACGAGCAGTACTTC | CASSGGGHEQYF
. | TRBJ1-1 | TRBD1 | TRBV2 | TGTGCCAGCAGCTGGGACAGGGCGATGAACACTGAAGCTTTCTTT | CASSWDRAMNTEAFF
few | TRBJ1-1 | . | TRBV27 | TGTGCCAGCAGCCGCGCCGGGACACCCGGGGTTTTTTTTGTTTTTGAAGCTTTCTTT | CASSRAGTPGVFFVFEAFF
. | TRBJ2-5 | . | TRBV5-8 | TGTGCCAGTGGGTGGAGTGGAGAGACCCAGTACTTC | CASGWSGETQYF
. | TRBJ2-2 | . | TRBV28 | TGTGCCAGCAGTTTAGCGGGACCGAGAACCGGGGAGCTGTTTTTT | CASSLAGPRTGELFF
. | TRBJ2-1 | . | TRBV9 | TGTGCCAGCAGCGCAGACTTTGAGGAGCAGTTCTTC | CASSADFEEQFF
once | TRBJ1-3 | . | TRBV18 | TGTGCCAGCTCACCGGAGCTTTTCTACTCTGGAAACACCATATATTTT | CASSPELFYSGNTIYF
. | TRBJ2-1 | . | TRBV5-1 | TGCGCCAGCGCGACAGGCCCCCCCTACAATGAGCAGTTCTTC | CASATGPPYNEQFF
. | TRBJ1-6 | . | TRBV2 | TGTGCCAGCAGTCCGAGGAGCCAACTGGGTAATTCACCCCTCCACTTT | CASSPRSQLGNSPLHF
. | TRBJ2-2 | . | TRBV7-9 | TGTGCCAGCAGCTTGTCTCTTCCGAGGGGCGGGGAGCTGTTTTTT | CASSLSLPRGGELFF
. | TRBJ2-3 | TRBD1 | TRBV11-3 | TGTGCCAGCAGCTTAGGGGGGACAGGGAGTGCGCAGTATTTT | CASSLGGTGSAQYF
. | TRBJ1-1 | . | TRBV29-1 | TGCAGCGTTGATTTTTCGTTCCGACAGGCCACGGCTGAAGCTTTCTTT | CSVDFSFRQATAEAFF
. | TRBJ2-5 | TRBD1 | TRBV18 | TGTGCCAGCTCACTACAGGGACAGGTACAAGAGACCCAGTACTTC | CASSLQGQVQETQYF
. | TRBJ2-3 | TRBD2 | TRBV13 | TGTGCCAGCAGCTTGAAAGCGGGAGGCACAGATACGCAGTATTTT | CASSLKAGGTDTQYF
. | TRBJ1-1 | . | TRBV7-9 | TGTGCCAGCAGTCTGTCAGGGAACACTGAAGCTTTCTTT | CASSLSGNTEAFF
once | TRBJ2-3 | . | TRBV19 | TGTGCCAGTAGTAGGCGGGGCCAGTCCACAGATACGCAGTATTTT | CASSRRGQSTDTQYF
. | TRBJ2-3 | TRBD2 | TRBV7-2 | TGTGCCAGCAGCTTAGCGGGAGGCGGGGGAGATACGCAGTATTTT | CASSLAGGGGDTQYF
. | TRBJ1-1 | TRBD1 | TRBV5-1 | TGCGCCAGCAGCCCGGACAGGGGGCGAGTGGGCACTGAAGCTTTCTTT | CASSPDRGRVGTEAFF
once | TRBJ1-3 | . | TRBV7-2 | TGTGCCAGCAGCTCCCTTGTAGGAAACACCATATATTTT | CASSSLVGNTIYF
once | TRBJ2-7 | . | TRBV10-2 | TGCGCCAGCAGTGAGTTGACCTCCTACGAGCAGTACTTC | CASSELTSYEQYF
. | TRBJ1-1 | TRBD1 | TRBV7-9 | TGTGCCAGCACCTTGGGGACAGCTAAGCTTCAGAACACTGAAGCTTTCTTT | CASTLGTAKLQNTEAFF
. | TRBJ1-2 | . | TRBV28 | TGTGCCAGCAGTTTATTCCCCGACGGAACTAACTATGGCTACACCTTC | CASSLFPDGTNYGYTF
. | TRBJ1-5 | . | TRBV7-5 | TGTGCCAGAAGTTCAGGACAGTGCAATCAGCCCCAGCATTTT | CARSSGQCNQPQHF
. | TRBJ1-5 | . | TRBV6-5 | TGTGCCAGCAGCCCGGACGCCAGCAATCAGCCCCAGCATTTT | CASSPDASNQPQHF
. | TRBJ2-7 | TRBD2 | TRBV5-1 | TGCGCCAGCAGCCGGGGGACTAGCGGGAGTCAGTCCTACGAGCAGTACTTC | CASSRGTSGSQSYEQYF
few | TRBJ2-7 | . | TRBV4-1 | TGCGCCAGCAGCCAAGATTCAGGACCCCTCTACGAGCAGTACTTC | CASSQDSGPLYEQYF
. | TRBJ2-5 | TRBD1 | TRBV6-1 | TGTGCCAGCAGACAGACAGGGGGCCGAGAGACCCAGTACTTC | CASRQTGGRETQYF
once | TRBJ1-2 | . | TRBV2 | TGTGCCAGCAGCCCGAGGGTGGGAGGCGGAGGCTACACCTTC | CASSPRVGGGGYTF